The 20 T cell receptor beta chains below all came from one sample that was sequenced in a study of response to subunit inactivated influenza vaccine. TCRdb re-called the RT-PCR reads through MiXCR, storing one row per CDR3 protein. The sample carries hundreds of thousands of distinct CDR3 sequences, approximately 15% recorded once. The sequencing used PBMCs from blood, collected 14 to 15 days before vaccination. These receptors originate from a man aged 45-65 years who received an inactivated influenza vaccine.

This clonotype was detected only a few times. The J gene is TRBJ1-2, the V gene TRBV6-5; TRBD1 matches 8 bases. This CDR3 contains 15 residues. V lost 0 bases to trimming and J lost 3 bases; unmatched junction nucleotides: 3. Germline lookup yields CDR1 MNHEY and CDR2 SVGAGI. CDR3 coding DNA: TGTGCCAGCAGTTACTCGGCAGGGGGCCACTATGGCTACACCTTC. Its protein is CASSYSAGGHYGYTF.

This clonotype was counted only a few times. The chain joins TRBV27 to TRBJ1-5; D is undetermined. With 6 bases removed from V and 0 bases from J, the gap between germline ends came to 6 bases. CDR3 length: 13 residues. Germline loops: CDR1 MNHEY, CDR2 SMNVEV (reference sequence). CDR3 sequence reads: CASSTNSNQPQHF. In DNA, the CDR3 is TGTGCCAGCAGCACGAATAGCAATCAGCCCCAGCATTTT.

The V and J genes are TRBV6-5 and TRBJ2-7; possibly TRBD2 for D (5 bases). V lost 0 bases to trimming and J lost 7 bases, with 13 bases between them. This CDR3 has 14 residues. Germline V gene lookup returns CDR1 MNHEY and CDR2 SVGAGI. Written as DNA, the CDR3 is TGTGCCAGCAGTTACTCGCTAGCAGAGTTTGAGCAGTACTTC. The encoded protein is CASSYSLAEFEQYF.

The J gene is TRBJ1-1, the V gene TRBV28; 7 bases align to TRBD1. The CDR3 runs 13 residues. V trimming: 4 bases; J trimming: 8 bases; junction bases outside the gene matches: 7. Germline V gene data show CDR1 as MDHEN and CDR2 as SYDVKM. In DNA, the CDR3 is TGTGCCAGCAGTTCCCTCGGACAGGTAGAAGCTTTCTTT. Translation: CASSSLGQVEAFF.

The sample holds a few counts of this clonotype. The V and J genes are TRBV2 and TRBJ2-7, with D possibly TRBD1 on 6 matching bases. V lost 8 bases, J lost 3 bases, and 14 bases lay in between. The CDR3 loop spans 13 amino acids. Germline loops: CDR1 SNHLY, CDR2 FYNNEI. The chain's CDR3 is CASQPGHLYEQYF. CDR3 nucleotide sequence: TGTGCCAGCCAACCGGGACATCTCTACGAGCAGTACTTC.

Regarding this clonotype: At one end, the junction sequence differs from germline, possibly due to a read error. This chain joins TRBV4-3 and TRBJ2-1, with D possibly matching TRBD2 (7 bases). The germline V gene has CDR1 LGHNA and CDR2 YSLEER. The CDR3 is made up of 12 amino acids. DNA for the CDR3: TGCGCCAGCAGACAAGGGTGGGGGGGCGAGATCTTC. Encoded protein: CASRQGWGGEIF.

This clonotype was found a few times. The V gene is TRBV5-1, the J gene TRBJ2-3; 14 bases agree with TRBD2. The CDR3 is 17 residues long. Germline values: CDR1 SGHRS, CDR2 YFSETQ. V lost 7 bases, J lost 4 bases, and 11 bases stayed unmatched. CDR3: CASQPGLAGVGADTQYF. The CDR3 nucleotides are TGCGCCAGCCAACCGGGACTAGCGGGAGTCGGAGCAGATACGCAGTATTTT. Drawing the rest from reference TRBV5-1 and TRBJ2-3, the complete variable domain is KAGVTQTPRYLIKTRGQQVTLSCSPISGHRSVSWYQQTPGQGLQFLFEYFSETQRNKGNFPGRFSGRQFSNSRSEMNVSTLELGDSALYLCASQPGLAGVGADTQYFGPGTRLTVL.

This clonotype has just a few counts. The V gene is TRBV6-5, the J gene TRBJ2-5; TRBD1 matches 8 bases. J was trimmed by 14 bases and V by 2 bases; bases with no gene match: 10. Germline V gene sequence: CDR1 MNHEY, CDR2 SVGAGI. The CDR3 totals 13 residues. The DNA for the CDR3 is TGTGCCAGCAGTTACAGTCCGGGACAGGCGAGCTACTTC. This gives the protein CASSYSPGQASYF.

This clonotype was observed many times. The rearrangement links TRBV3-1 to TRBJ2-5; possible D gene TRBD1, 6 bases. In germline, CDR1 is LGHDT, CDR2 YNNKEL (reference sequence). The CDR3 covers 15 residues. V lost 6 bases to trimming and J lost 5 bases, with 19 bases between them. The CDR3 here is CASRDGRGISETQYF. The CDR3 DNA reads as TGTGCCAGCAGGGACGGCAGGGGTATTTCGGAGACCCAGTACTTC.

In regard to this clonotype: This may stem from a read error, because a much larger clone lies one nucleotide away. This rearrangement joins TRBV10-3 to TRBJ1-1; 8 nucleotides align to TRBD1. There are 14 residues in the CDR3. CDR1 is ENHRY and CDR2 is SYGVKD in the germline V gene. DNA for the CDR3: TGTGCCATCAGCTCGGACAGGGTGAGCACTGAAGCTCTCTTT. Translating gives CAISSDRVSTEALF.

Only a few counts were recorded for this clonotype. The rearrangement links TRBV14 to TRBJ1-1, with 9 bases that match TRBD1. The CDR3 runs to 15 residues. Germline lookup yields CDR1 SGHDN and CDR2 FVKESK. The V and J ends lost 4 bases and 2 bases, in that order; junction bases with no gene match: 5. In DNA, the CDR3 is TGTGCCAGCAGCCCCTACAGGGGGCCCAACACTGAAGCTTTCTTT. Amino acids: CASSPYRGPNTEAFF. Drawing the rest from reference TRBV14 and TRBJ1-1, the complete variable domain is EAGVTQFPSHSVIEKGQTVTLRCDPISGHDNLYWYRRVMGKEIKFLLHFVKESKQDESGMPNNRFLAERTGGTYSTLKVQPAELEDSGVYFCASSPYRGPNTEAFFGQGTRLTVV.

The genes are TRBV5-1 and TRBJ2-1; 8 bases agree with TRBD2. V was pared by 2 bases and J by 0 bases, with 1 base of the junction left unmatched. This CDR3 is built from 15 residues. CDR1 and CDR2 from the germline V gene are SGHRS and YFSETQ. This chain's CDR3 is CASSFLAGSYNEQFF. CDR3 coding DNA: TGCGCCAGCAGCTTTCTAGCGGGCTCCTACAATGAGCAGTTCTTC.

This clonotype was counted ten times or more. The chain combines TRBV9 with TRBJ2-1; D may correspond to TRBD1 or TRBD2 (5 bases each). This CDR3 is 12 amino acids long. CDR1 is SGDLS, CDR2 YYNGEE, per germline. V was pared by 4 bases and J by 9 bases, with 11 bases between. In nucleotides, the CDR3 is TGTGCCAGCAGCTCCAATGGGGGTGAGCAGTTCTTC. Its translation: CASSSNGGEQFF.

This clonotype was seen at least ten times. The chain has TRBV7-2 and TRBJ2-7; maybe TRBD2 (6 bases). CDR1 SGHTA and CDR2 FQGNSA come from the germline V gene. This CDR3 contains 13 residues. Trimming took off 9 bases at V and 2 bases at J, with 14 bases between the two ends. The chain's CDR3 is CASSLALAYEQYF. CDR3 nucleotide sequence: TGTGCCAGTAGTCTAGCGTTGGCCTACGAGCAGTACTTC.

Details on this clonotype: A junction end diverges from the germline sequence, so it may reflect a read error. The chain uses TRBV20-1 and TRBJ2-1, with 8 bases fitting TRBD1. The CDR3 contains 16 residues. The germline V gene has CDR1 DFQATT and CDR2 SNEGSKA (reference sequence). CDR3 amino acids: CSPRDRQGPTYNEQFF. DNA for the CDR3: TGCAGTCCTAGAGATCGACAGGGGCCGACATACAATGAGCAGTTCTTC.

V usage is TRBV4-3 and J usage is TRBJ1-5, with 8 bases fitting TRBD1. The V gene's germline CDR1 is LGHNA and CDR2 YSLEER. There are 14 residues in the CDR3. The V and J ends lost 4 bases and 5 bases, in that order; junction bases with no gene match: 4. The DNA for the CDR3 is TGCGCCAGCAGCCGGGACAGGTTTTATCAGCCCCAGCATTTT. Its protein is CASSRDRFYQPQHF.

This clonotype came up a few times. CDR3 nucleotide sequence: TGTGCCAGCAGTTTATCACAGGGGGCCGGGGAGCTGTTTTTT. Translating it yields CASSLSQGAGELFF. The chain couples TRBV28 to TRBJ2-2, with TRBD1 matching 8 bases. V gave up 1 base and J gave up 6 bases; unmatched junction bases: 1. Germline V gene data show CDR1 as MDHEN and CDR2 as SYDVKM. The CDR3 is made up of 14 amino acids.

The rearrangement links TRBV5-5 to TRBJ2-7; D perhaps matches TRBD2 (6 bases). CDR3 length: 13 residues. The ends were cut back, 4 bases at V and 6 bases at J, with 14 bases in the middle. The germline V gene encodes CDR1 SGHKS and CDR2 YYEKEE (reference sequence). DNA of the CDR3: TGTGCCAGCAGCCCCGGGAGTTTGACCGAGCAGTACTTC. Amino acid sequence: CASSPGSLTEQYF.

The chain combines TRBV6-1 with TRBJ2-3, with D uncertain. The CDR3 is made up of 15 amino acids. The V end was cut by 6 bases, the J end by 1 base, with 14 bases between. From germline, CDR1 is MNHNS and CDR2 SASEGT. The CDR3 spells CASSPAADRTDTQYF. CDR3 nucleotides: TGTGCCAGCAGCCCAGCCGCGGACCGCACAGATACGCAGTATTTT.

There are a few counts of this clonotype. The V call is TRBV7-2, the J call TRBJ1-1; 7 bases fit TRBD1. CDR1 SGHTA and CDR2 FQGNSA come from the germline V gene. This CDR3 comprises 14 residues. V gave up 3 bases and J gave up 3 bases; unmatched junction bases: 4. CDR3 protein: CASSFTRGYTEAFF. Here the CDR3 DNA reads TGTGCCAGCAGCTTCACCAGGGGGTACACTGAAGCTTTCTTT.